Listed here are 5 T cell receptor beta chains from one sample, sequenced in a study of spatial heterogeneity in lung cancer. Specified time point: sample taken at primary tumor resection. Sequencing covered unsorted whole RNA taken from tumor, nontumor lung or frozen PBMC. TCRdb fed the 5' RACE reads into MiXCR, producing one record per CDR3 protein. The repertoire holds about 38,000 distinct CDR3 sequences, with roughly 5% as singletons. Sequenced material: PBMCs, taken at surgery. These receptors originate from a female donor with early-stage non-small cell lung cancer.

The chain joins TRBV9 to TRBJ1-5; 7 nucleotides line up with TRBD1. The CDR3 spans 15 residues. Germline CDR1 reads SGDLS; CDR2 reads YYNGEE. Trimming took 0 bases from V and 7 from J; bases not matched to a gene: 7. The CDR3 here is CASSVADRAGQPQHF. The CDR3 nucleotides read TGTGCCAGCAGCGTAGCCGACAGGGCGGGACAGCCCCAGCATTTT.

This clonotype was found many times. J is TRBJ2-5 and V is TRBV12-3 or TRBV12-4; possible D gene TRBD2, 5 bases. The V end lost 1 base, the J end lost 5 bases, and 11 bases lay between the germline ends. This CDR3 is 14 amino acids long. DNA of the CDR3: TGTGCCAGCAGTTTAGAGTCCGGGGTCGAGACCCAGTACTTC. It translates to CASSLESGVETQYF.

This clonotype was found many times. This CDR3 reads CAISEYQGLSNQPQHF. The CDR3 nucleotides are TGTGCCATCAGTGAGTATCAGGGCCTTAGCAATCAGCCCCAGCATTTT. The chain links TRBV10-3 to TRBJ1-5, with D perhaps matching TRBD1 (5 bases). The CDR3 runs 16 residues. The V and J ends lost 1 base and 0 bases respectively, with 10 bases between them. CDR1 ENHRY and CDR2 SYGVKD come from the germline V gene.

This clonotype was recorded many times. The chain carries TRBV7-9 and TRBJ2-2; 7 nucleotides agree with TRBD1. Germline CDR1 reads SEHNR; CDR2 reads FQNEAQ (reference sequence). CDR3 length: 13 amino acids. V was clipped by 5 bases and J by 6 bases; unmatched bases: 3. CDR3 sequence: CASSRTGAGELFF. The CDR3 DNA reads TGTGCCAGCAGCCGTACAGGGGCCGGGGAGCTGTTTTTT.

This clonotype was recorded at least ten times. CDR3 nucleotides: TGCGCCAGCAGCTCCCCCGGGGGGCGCCAAGGGGCAGATACGCAGTATTTT. Translated, it gives CASSSPGGRQGADTQYF. This chain uses TRBV5-1 with TRBJ2-3; the D gene is possibly TRBD2 (7 bases). The CDR3 has 17 amino acids. Germline CDR1 SGHRS, CDR2 YFSETQ. Trimming stripped 3 bases from V and 4 bases from J, with 21 bases between.